Shown below are 23 T cell receptor beta chains from a single sample sequenced in a study of T cell responses to AZD1222 COVID-19 vaccine. Profiling relied on immunoSEQ multiplex PCR, and the TCRdb table lists in-frame clones only, not all of them. The sample has about 92,000 clones; just over 90% are singletons. The sample in question was peripheral blood, obtained on day 0 of AZD1222 vaccination. All receptors come from an adult in good health.

The chain carries TRBV11-3 and TRBJ2-6; 8 positions match TRBD1. The CDR3 extends over 16 amino acids. Trimming at V came to 4 bases and at J to 4 bases, leaving 6 bases not matched to a gene. Germline CDR1 is SGHNT and CDR2 is YENEEA. The CDR3 protein is CASSSWTGSGANVLTF. CDR3 coding DNA: TGTGCCAGCAGCTCCTGGACAGGGAGCGGGGCCAACGTCCTGACTTTC.

This sequence joins TRBV29-1 and TRBJ2-1; 10 positions match TRBD1. After removal of 7 bases from V and 0 bases from J, the junction contained 6 bases not matched to a gene. Germline V gene data show CDR1 as SQVTM and CDR2 as ANQGSEA. The length of the CDR3 is 15 residues. In DNA form, the CDR3 reads TGCAGCGCCCGAAGGACAGGGGGCTCCTACAATGAGCAGTTCTTC. It encodes CSARRTGGSYNEQFF.

The chain has TRBV28 and TRBJ2-7; a possible D gene is TRBD2 (6 bases). Trimming removed 4 bases at V and 7 bases at J, with 17 bases between. The germline V gene has CDR1 MDHEN and CDR2 SYDVKM. The CDR3 runs 14 residues. The CDR3 sequence is CASSSPRGFREQYF. CDR3 bases: TGTGCCAGCAGTTCTCCTCGGGGGTTTCGGGAGCAGTACTTC.

The chain employs TRBV5-6 and TRBJ1-5, with a weak D call TRBD1 (5 bases). Deletions cut 2 bases from V and 1 base from J, with 13 bases between. Germline values: CDR1 SGHDT, CDR2 YYEEEE. The CDR3 has 16 residues. CDR3 in amino acids: CASSFGTTMSNQPQHF. CDR3 nucleotides: TGTGCCAGCAGCTTCGGGACCACAATGAGCAATCAGCCCCAGCATTTT.

This clone showed up just a few times. The chain joins TRBV7-9 to TRBJ2-1; D is undetermined. V shed 3 bases and J shed 5 bases, with 8 bases lying between them. The germline V gene has CDR1 SEHNR and CDR2 FQNEAQ (reference sequence). This CDR3 has 13 residues. The CDR3, as DNA: TGTGCCAGCAGCTTCGTCGGCAACAATGAGCAGTTCTTC. Protein product: CASSFVGNNEQFF.

J is TRBJ2-7 and V is TRBV11-2, with D perhaps matching TRBD1 (6 bases). The V end lost 5 bases, the J end lost 2 bases, and 25 bases lay between the germline ends. Germline lookup yields CDR1 SGHAT and CDR2 FQNNGV. The CDR3 sequence is 18 residues long. The CDR3 region is CASSPGQLLTGSTYEQYF. The CDR3 nucleotides are TGTGCCAGCAGCCCAGGACAGCTACTCACTGGGTCCACCTACGAGCAGTACTTC. Complete variable domain (other parts from reference TRBV11-2 and TRBJ2-7): EAGVAQSPRYKIIEKRQSVAFWCNPISGHATLYWYQQILGQGPKLLIQFQNNGVVDDSQLPKDRFSAERLKGVDSTLKIQPAKLEDSAVYLCASSPGQLLTGSTYEQYFGPGTRLTVT.

V gene TRBV7-9 combines with J gene TRBJ1-2; tentative D call: TRBD1 (5 bases). In germline, CDR1 is SEHNR, CDR2 FQNEAQ (reference sequence). This CDR3 contains 15 residues. V lost 5 bases to trimming and J lost 4 bases, with 17 bases between them. The CDR3 DNA sequence: TGTGCCAGCAGCCAGGGAGGTTTCCCGGGCTATGGCTACACCTTC. This codes for CASSQGGFPGYGYTF.

The V gene is TRBV7-8, the J gene TRBJ1-1; D is perhaps TRBD1 (5 bases). The CDR3 loop spans 16 amino acids. CDR1 and CDR2 from the germline V gene are SGHVS and FQNEAQ. V was cut by 1 base and J by 0 bases, with 12 bases left in between. CDR3 residues: CASSLDPGRLNTEAFF. The DNA of the CDR3 is TGTGCCAGCAGCTTAGACCCAGGGAGGTTGAACACTGAAGCTTTCTTT.

The chain combines TRBV6-4 with TRBJ2-7, with D perhaps assigned TRBD1 or TRBD2 (5 bases each). This CDR3 comprises 17 residues. V lost 7 bases and J lost 1, with 23 bases in between. Germline V gene data show CDR1 as MRHNA and CDR2 as SNTAGT. The CDR3 bases are TGTGCCAGCATCGACTCTAGTATGGGACCGGGATCCTACGAGCAGTACTTC. Translation gives CASIDSSMGPGSYEQYF.

The chain uses TRBV7-9 and TRBJ1-6; a possible D gene is TRBD1 (5 bases). CDR1 and CDR2 (germline): SEHNR, FQNEAQ (reference sequence). V was trimmed by 6 bases and J by 8 bases, leaving 11 bases between them. The CDR3 is 13 amino acids. The CDR3 here is CASRQVGDSPLHF. CDR3 bases: TGTGCCAGCAGGCAAGTAGGGGATTCACCCCTCCACTTT.

The rearrangement joins TRBV7-9 to TRBJ1-4, with unresolved D. Per germline, CDR1 SEHNR and CDR2 FQNEAQ (reference sequence). This CDR3 region has 14 residues. Trimming pared 3 bases from V and 3 bases from J, leaving 8 bases between. The chain's CDR3 is CASSFPWANEKLFF. As DNA, the CDR3 is TGTGCCAGCAGCTTCCCTTGGGCTAATGAAAAACTGTTTTTT.

This chain joins TRBV29-1 and TRBJ1-1; D may be TRBD1 (6 bases). The V gene's germline CDR1 is SQVTM and CDR2 ANQGSEA. The CDR3 extends over 13 amino acids. The V and J ends lost 7 bases and 3 bases respectively, with 15 bases between them. The CDR3: CSARTGLDTEAFF. The CDR3 bases are TGCAGCGCCCGAACAGGGTTGGACACTGAAGCTTTCTTT.

V gene TRBV30 combines with J gene TRBJ1-5; D remains unclear. Germline lookup yields CDR1 GTSNPN and CDR2 SVGIG (reference sequence). Trimming took 0 bases from V and 4 from J, leaving 7 bases between them. The CDR3 covers 13 residues. CDR3 DNA: TGTGCCTGGAGTGTGGCGGGGAATCAGCCCCAGCATTTT. Translating it yields CAWSVAGNQPQHF.

V is TRBV7-2 and J is TRBJ1-1; D possibly corresponds to TRBD1 (6 bases). V lost 4 bases, J lost 3 bases, and 12 bases lay in between. The length of the CDR3 is 14 residues. CDR1 and CDR2 from the germline V gene are SGHTA and FQGNSA. DNA of the CDR3: TGTGCCAGCAGCTCCGCGGGGGCGTACACTGAAGCTTTCTTT. Its protein product is CASSSAGAYTEAFF.

V is TRBV9 and J is TRBJ2-1; 11 nucleotides align to TRBD2. With 1 base clipped from V and 8 bases from J, the junction kept 5 bases outside the gene matches. CDR1 is SGDLS, CDR2 YYNGEE, per germline. The CDR3 runs 15 residues. CDR3 sequence reads: CASSVSLAGEHEQFF. CDR3 sequence (DNA): TGTGCCAGCAGCGTATCACTAGCGGGGGAACATGAGCAGTTCTTC.

The V call is TRBV5-5, the J call TRBJ2-1; no firm D call. Germline V CDR1 and CDR2: SGHKS, YYEKEE (reference sequence). Trimming pared 0 bases from V and 0 bases from J, leaving 7 bases between. The CDR3 contains 15 residues. The CDR3 DNA follows: TGTGCCAGCAGCTTGGGGGCGCGCTCCTACAATGAGCAGTTCTTC. Protein sequence: CASSLGARSYNEQFF.

This rearrangement joins TRBV5-6 to TRBJ1-5; D ambiguous. This CDR3 has 17 amino acids. Trimming removed 2 bases at V and 0 bases at J, with 15 bases between. CDR1 and CDR2 from the germline V gene are SGHDT and YYEEEE. The CDR3 bases are TGTGCCAGCAGCTTTTATGCAGCTAGGTATAGCAATCAGCCCCAGCATTTT. It specifies CASSFYAARYSNQPQHF.

The CDR3 sequence is CASSVVGQSSYEQYF. The CDR3 DNA follows: TGTGCCAGCAGCGTAGTTGGACAGAGCTCCTACGAGCAGTACTTC. This chain connects TRBV9 to TRBJ2-7; tentatively, D is TRBD1 (6 bases). Germline CDR1 SGDLS, CDR2 YYNGEE. This CDR3 spans 15 amino acids. V dropped 0 bases and J dropped 0 bases, with 10 bases sitting between them.

The chain links TRBV5-4 to TRBJ1-2; 7 positions match TRBD1. The germline CDR1 and CDR2 sequences are SGHNT and YYREEE (reference sequence). This CDR3 region has 14 residues. V lost 0 bases, J lost 7 bases, and 6 bases stayed unmatched. The CDR3 DNA is TGTGCCAGCAGCTTGGGAGGGACAGCGCCTGGCTACACCTTC. Its translation is CASSLGGTAPGYTF.

V is TRBV4-1 and J is TRBJ1-2, with D hard to call. This CDR3 has 15 residues. Germline values: CDR1 MGHRA, CDR2 YSYEKL. V was shortened by 3 bases and J by 3 bases, with 14 bases between the two germline ends. In DNA form, the CDR3 reads TGCGCCAGCAGCCAGGACCCACAGCCATACTATGGCTACACCTTC. Residues: CASSQDPQPYYGYTF.

The DNA of the CDR3 is TGTGCCAGCAGTCCTACCGATGGGGACGAGCAGTACTTC. This sequence encodes CASSPTDGDEQYF. The genes are TRBV6-6 and TRBJ2-7; D not certain. Between the trimmed V and J ends, which lost 5 bases and 5 bases, there was a span of 13 bases. The CDR3 length is 13 residues. Germline-derived CDR1 and CDR2 are MNHNY and SVGAGI (reference sequence).

This rearrangement joins TRBV10-3 to TRBJ1-5; D uncertain. Germline CDR1 reads ENHRY; CDR2 reads SYGVKD. This CDR3 contains 14 residues. Trimming removed 4 bases at V and 0 bases at J, with 7 bases between. CDR3 in amino acids: CAISVAASNQPQHF. CDR3 DNA sequence: TGTGCCATCAGTGTCGCAGCTAGCAATCAGCCCCAGCATTTT.

This chain links TRBV2 with TRBJ2-2; no firm D call. Germline V gene sequence: CDR1 SNHLY, CDR2 FYNNEI. The CDR3 sequence is 12 residues long. The V and J ends lost 3 bases and 6 bases respectively, with 5 bases between them. The CDR3 reads CASSDNAGELFF. CDR3 bases: TGTGCCAGCAGTGATAATGCCGGGGAGCTGTTTTTT.